This T cell receptor (beta chain) is drawn from a study of T-cell reconstitution after alpha-beta-depleted transplantation in children. Using unique molecular identifiers, the investigators prepared the TCRbeta library. One entry per CDR3 protein, called by TCRdb with MiXCR from the PCR reads. Of hundreds of thousands of distinct CDR3 sequences in the sample, about 18% are singletons; the top ten hold 3.3%. This clonotype was counted at least ten times. Trimming removed 5 bases from V and 10 bases from J, with 6 bases in between. The CDR3 loop spans 10 amino acids. The input for sequencing was PBMCs from the stem cell graft donor, taken from the stem cell graft. This sequence was found in a human donor who donated a stem cell graft to a child with acute lymphoblastic leukemia. V and J are TRBV12-3 or TRBV12-4 and TRBJ2-1, with D uncertain. The CDR3 loop is CASSPLEQFF. Here the CDR3 DNA reads TGTGCCAGCAGTCCCCTAGAGCAGTTCTTC.